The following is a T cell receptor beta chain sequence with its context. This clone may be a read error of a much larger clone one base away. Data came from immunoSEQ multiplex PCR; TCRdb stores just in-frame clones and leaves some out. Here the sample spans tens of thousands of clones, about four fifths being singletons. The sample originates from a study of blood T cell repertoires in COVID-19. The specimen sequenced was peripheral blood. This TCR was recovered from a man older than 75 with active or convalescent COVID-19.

The CDR3 is CASSLQENTEAFF. The CDR3, as DNA: TGTGCCAGCAGCTTACAGGAGAACACTGAAGCTTTCTTT. The rearrangement joins TRBV7-3 to TRBJ1-1; D is unclear. V shed 2 bases and J shed 1 base, with 5 bases lying between them. The CDR3 length is 13 residues. Germline CDR1 reads SGHTA; CDR2 reads FQGTGA.